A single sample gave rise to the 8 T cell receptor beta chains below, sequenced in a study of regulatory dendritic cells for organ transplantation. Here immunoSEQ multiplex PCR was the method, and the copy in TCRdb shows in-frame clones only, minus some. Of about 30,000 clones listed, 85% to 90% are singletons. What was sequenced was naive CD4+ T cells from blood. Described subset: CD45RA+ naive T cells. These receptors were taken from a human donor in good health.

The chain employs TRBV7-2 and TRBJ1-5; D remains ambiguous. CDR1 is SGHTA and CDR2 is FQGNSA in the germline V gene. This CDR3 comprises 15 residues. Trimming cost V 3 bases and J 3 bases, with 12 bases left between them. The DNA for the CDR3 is TGTGCCAGCAGCTTTACGGGCGGCAACAATCAGCCCCAGCATTTT. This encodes CASSFTGGNNQPQHF.

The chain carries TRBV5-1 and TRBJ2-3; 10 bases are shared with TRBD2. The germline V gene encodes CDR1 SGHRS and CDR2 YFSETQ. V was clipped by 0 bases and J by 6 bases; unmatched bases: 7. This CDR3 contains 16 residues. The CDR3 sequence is CASSLGPSGGEDTQYF. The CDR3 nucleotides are TGCGCCAGCAGCTTGGGGCCTAGCGGGGGCGAGGATACGCAGTATTTT.

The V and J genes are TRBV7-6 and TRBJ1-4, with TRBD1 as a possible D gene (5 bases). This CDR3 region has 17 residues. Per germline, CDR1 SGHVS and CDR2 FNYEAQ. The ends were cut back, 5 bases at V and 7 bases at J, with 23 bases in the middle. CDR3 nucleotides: TGTGCCAGCAGCCCGCTGCTCGGGGGTGCAGGTAGTGAAAAACTGTTTTTT. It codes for CASSPLLGGAGSEKLFF.

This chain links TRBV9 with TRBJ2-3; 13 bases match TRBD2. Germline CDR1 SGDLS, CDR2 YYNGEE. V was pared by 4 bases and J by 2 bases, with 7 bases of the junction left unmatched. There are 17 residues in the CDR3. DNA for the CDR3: TGTGCCAGCAGCACAAGACTAGCGGGGGGCCCCACAGATACGCAGTATTTT. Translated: CASSTRLAGGPTDTQYF.

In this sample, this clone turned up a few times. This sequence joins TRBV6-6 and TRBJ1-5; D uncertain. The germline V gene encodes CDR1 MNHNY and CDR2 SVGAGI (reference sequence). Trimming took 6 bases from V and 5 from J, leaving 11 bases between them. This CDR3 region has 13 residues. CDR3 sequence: CASRKEWDQPQHF. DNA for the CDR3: TGTGCCAGCAGGAAAGAGTGGGATCAGCCCCAGCATTTT.

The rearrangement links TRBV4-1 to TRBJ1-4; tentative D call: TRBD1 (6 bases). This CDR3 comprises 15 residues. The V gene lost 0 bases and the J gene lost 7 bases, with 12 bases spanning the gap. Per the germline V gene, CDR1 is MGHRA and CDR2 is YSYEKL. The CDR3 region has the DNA TGCGCCAGCAGCCAAGATCCAGGGGCCGGTGAAAAACTGTTTTTT. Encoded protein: CASSQDPGAGEKLFF.

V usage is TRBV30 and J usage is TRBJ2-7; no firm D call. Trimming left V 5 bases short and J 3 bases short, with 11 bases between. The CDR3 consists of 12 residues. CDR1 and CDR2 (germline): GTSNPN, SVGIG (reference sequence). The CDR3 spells CAWGQDRYEQYF. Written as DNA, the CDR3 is TGTGCCTGGGGGCAGGACCGCTACGAGCAGTACTTC.

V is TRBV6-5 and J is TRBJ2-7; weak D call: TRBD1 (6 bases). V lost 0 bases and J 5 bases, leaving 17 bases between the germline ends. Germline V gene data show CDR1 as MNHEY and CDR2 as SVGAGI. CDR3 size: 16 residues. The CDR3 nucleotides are TGTGCCAGCAGTTACTCAGGCCGCAGGGCAGGGGACGAGCAGTACTTC. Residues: CASSYSGRRAGDEQYF.